The 15 T cell receptor beta chains reported below all come from one sample, sequenced in a study of identical twins. TCRdb passed the 5' RACE reads through MiXCR, listing each CDR3 protein once. The sample lists some 570,000 distinct CDR3 sequences; under 25% were seen once. The sample was also linked to a second study, of yellow fever vaccine responses in identical twins.

Sequencing used CD4+ T cells sorted from blood. The receptor source for this set is a woman aged 18 to 35 in good health.

This clonotype showed up many times. This chain links TRBV28 with TRBJ2-7; 7 nucleotides align to TRBD1. V was clipped by 4 bases and J by 3 bases; unmatched bases: 12. CDR1 MDHEN and CDR2 SYDVKM come from the germline V gene. The CDR3 sequence is 16 residues long. CDR3 DNA sequence: TGTGCCAGCAGTTCACCCTCAGGGGGTACGGGCTACGAGCAGTACTTC. Its translation: CASSSPSGGTGYEQYF.

The chain links TRBV3-1 to TRBJ2-2, with 10 bases fitting TRBD2. The CDR3 has 15 residues. V dropped 6 bases and J dropped 4; count of bases not matched to a gene: 5. The V gene's germline CDR1 is LGHDT and CDR2 YNNKEL (reference sequence). Here the CDR3 reads CASRASGRITGELFF. Written as DNA, the CDR3 is TGTGCCAGCAGGGCTAGCGGGAGAATCACCGGGGAGCTGTTTTTT.

In its sample, this clonotype was seen a few times. The chain has TRBV4-2 and TRBJ2-2; 7 bases line up with TRBD2. Germline trimming cut 11 bases from V and 5 bases from J; bases unmatched to any gene: 20. The CDR3 spans 17 residues. Germline CDR1 reads LGHNA; CDR2 reads YNFKEQ. The CDR3 protein is CAPTGRASPRDTGELFF. Here the CDR3 DNA reads TGTGCCCCCACGGGGAGGGCCTCCCCACGAGATACCGGGGAGCTGTTTTTT.

The chain has TRBV12-3 or TRBV12-4 and TRBJ2-7, with D maybe TRBD2 (5 bases). CDR3 length: 15 residues. Trimming shortened V by 6 bases and J by 3 bases, and 18 bases separated the two germline ends. In DNA, the CDR3 is TGTGCCAGCAGGCTTGGGGTTGTACTAGACTACGAGCAGTACTTC. Its translation: CASRLGVVLDYEQYF.

The sample holds many counts of this clonotype. This chain connects TRBV5-1 to TRBJ2-2; D not resolved. Germline V gives CDR1 SGHRS, CDR2 YFSETQ. Trimming took off 0 bases at V and 8 bases at J, with 14 bases between the two ends. The CDR3 runs to 15 residues. CDR3 residues: CASSLDGFGSGELFF. In DNA form, the CDR3 reads TGCGCCAGCAGCTTGGATGGATTCGGTTCTGGGGAGCTGTTTTTT.

This clonotype has a handful of counts. This chain uses TRBV9 with TRBJ2-3; 9 positions match TRBD1. Germline CDR1 SGDLS, CDR2 YYNGEE. The length of the CDR3 is 16 residues. Trimming cost V 0 bases and J 4 bases; bases outside gene matches: 6. CDR3 DNA sequence: TGTGCCAGCAGCGTAGGGCTACAGGGGGCCGCAGATACGCAGTATTTT. This sequence encodes CASSVGLQGAADTQYF.

The rearrangement links TRBV18 to TRBJ2-3; the D is unclear. The germline V gene encodes CDR1 KGHSH and CDR2 LQKENI. Deletions cut 0 bases from V and 8 bases from J, with 9 bases between. The CDR3 extends over 13 amino acids. The CDR3: CASSPPLVATQYF. For the CDR3, the DNA is TGTGCCAGCTCACCACCCCTGGTGGCTACGCAGTATTTT.

The chain is built from TRBV3-1 and TRBJ2-2; D gene uncertain. Germline V CDR1 and CDR2: LGHDT, YNNKEL (reference sequence). This CDR3 is built from 15 residues. Trimming took off 3 bases at V and 3 bases at J, with 11 bases between the two ends. The CDR3 reads CASSQGSEYTGELFF. The CDR3 DNA is TGTGCCAGCAGCCAGGGGTCAGAATACACCGGGGAGCTGTTTTTT.

This chain uses TRBV3-1 with TRBJ1-2; D is perhaps TRBD1 (6 bases). In germline, CDR1 is LGHDT, CDR2 YNNKEL (reference sequence). CDR3 length: 13 residues. Trimming cost V 5 bases and J 8 bases, with 15 bases left between them. CDR3 loop: CASSNRTGFGYTF. The DNA for the CDR3 is TGTGCCAGCAGCAACCGAACAGGGTTCGGCTACACCTTC.

This clonotype was counted between two and nine times. The chain uses TRBV5-6 and TRBJ2-1; no definite D call. This CDR3 has 15 residues. Trimming pared 0 bases from V and 0 bases from J, leaving 7 bases between. Germline values: CDR1 SGHDT, CDR2 YYEEEE. CDR3 amino acids: CASSLDWSSYNEQFF. CDR3 in DNA: TGTGCCAGCAGCTTGGACTGGAGCTCCTACAATGAGCAGTTCTTC.

The rearrangement joins TRBV18 to TRBJ1-1; no reliable D call. Germline-derived CDR1 and CDR2 are KGHSH and LQKENI. Trimming removed 3 bases from V and 0 bases from J, with 8 bases in between. The CDR3 has 14 residues. The CDR3 DNA is TGTGCCAGCTCACCTTTAGCCCTGAACACTGAAGCTTTCTTT. Its protein product is CASSPLALNTEAFF.

The CDR3 region has the DNA TGTGCCATCAGTGAGCCAGGACAGAGCTCTGGAAACACCATATATTTT. Translating gives CAISEPGQSSGNTIYF. The chain combines TRBV10-3 with TRBJ1-3; possible D gene TRBD1, 6 bases. Trimming cost V 2 bases and J 0 bases, with 11 bases left between them. The V gene's germline CDR1 is ENHRY and CDR2 SYGVKD. There are 16 residues in the CDR3.

This clonotype was detected only a few times. The chain carries TRBV5-1 and TRBJ2-3; 8 bases are shared with TRBD2. CDR1 is SGHRS and CDR2 is YFSETQ in the germline V gene. There are 17 residues in the CDR3. V gave up 0 bases and J gave up 4 bases; unmatched junction bases: 10. The chain's CDR3 is CASSLVSSGRGSDTQYF. The CDR3 nucleotides are TGCGCCAGCAGCTTGGTATCCAGCGGGAGAGGCTCAGATACGCAGTATTTT. Complete variable domain (other parts from reference TRBV5-1 and TRBJ2-3): KAGVTQTPRYLIKTRGQQVTLSCSPISGHRSVSWYQQTPGQGLQFLFEYFSETQRNKGNFPGRFSGRQFSNSRSEMNVSTLELGDSALYLCASSLVSSGRGSDTQYFGPGTRLTVL.

This clonotype has more than one count but fewer than ten. The CDR3 spells CASSLRGTNEKLFF. The CDR3 region has the DNA TGCGCCAGCAGCTTGAGGGGTACTAATGAAAAACTGTTTTTT. This chain uses TRBV5-1 with TRBJ1-4, with D possibly TRBD1 on 5 matching bases. Per germline, CDR1 SGHRS and CDR2 YFSETQ. This CDR3 region has 14 residues. Trimming removed 1 base at V and 2 bases at J, with 6 bases between. Complete variable domain (other parts from reference TRBV5-1 and TRBJ1-4): KAGVTQTPRYLIKTRGQQVTLSCSPISGHRSVSWYQQTPGQGLQFLFEYFSETQRNKGNFPGRFSGRQFSNSRSEMNVSTLELGDSALYLCASSLRGTNEKLFFGSGTQLSVL.

The J gene is TRBJ2-6, the V gene TRBV12-3 or TRBV12-4; no definite D call. The ends were cut back, 5 bases at V and 0 bases at J, with 14 bases in the middle. The length of the CDR3 is 17 residues. This CDR3 is CASSLGRRGSGANVLTF. In DNA, the CDR3 is TGTGCCAGCAGTCTAGGGCGCCGAGGCTCTGGGGCCAACGTCCTGACTTTC.